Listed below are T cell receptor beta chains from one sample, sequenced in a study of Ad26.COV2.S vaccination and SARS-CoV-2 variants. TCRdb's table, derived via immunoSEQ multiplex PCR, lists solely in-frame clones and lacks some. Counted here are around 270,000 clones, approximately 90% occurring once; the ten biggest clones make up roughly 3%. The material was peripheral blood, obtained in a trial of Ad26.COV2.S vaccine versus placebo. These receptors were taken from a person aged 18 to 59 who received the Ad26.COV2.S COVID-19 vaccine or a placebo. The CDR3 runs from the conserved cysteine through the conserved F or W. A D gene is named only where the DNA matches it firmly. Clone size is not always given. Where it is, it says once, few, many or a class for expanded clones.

DNA: TGTGCCATCGGGAAGGGGGGGACACAGACTGGAAACACCATATATTTT
CDR3: CAIGKGGTQTGNTIYF
size: NA
J: TRBJ1-3
V: TRBV10-3
D: NA

DNA: TGTGCCAGCGGCTCCGAGCCAGGGAAAAGTTCCTACGAGCAGTACTTC
CDR3: CASGSEPGKSSYEQYF
size: NA
J: TRBJ2-7
V: TRBV5-6
D: NA

DNA: TGTGCCAGCAGTTTACGTCCGTGGCGGACAGATACGCAGTATTTT
CDR3: CASSLRPWRTDTQYF
size: NA
J: TRBJ2-3
V: TRBV27
D: NA

DNA: TGTGCCAGCAGTTACTCGGGCAGGGAGTATGGCTACACCTTC
CDR3: CASSYSGREYGYTF
size: NA
J: TRBJ1-2
V: TRBV6-6
D: NA

DNA: TGTGCCTGGAGTGTTTCGAGGACAGGGGGCAATCAGCCCCAGCATTTT
CDR3: CAWSVSRTGGNQPQHF
size: NA
J: TRBJ1-5
V: TRBV30
D: TRBD1

DNA: TGTGCCAGCAGTGGTAGGACCCGTCCAGTTTTT
CDR3: CASSGRTRPVF
size: NA
J: TRBJ1-4
V: TRBV6-2/TRBV6-3
D: NA

DNA: TGTGCCAGCAGCTTAGCGACAGCAAGCACAGATACGCAGTATTTT
CDR3: CASSLATASTDTQYF
size: NA
J: TRBJ2-3
V: TRBV7-2
D: NA

DNA: TGTGCCAGCAGCTTGATGGCGGGGGGAACAGATACGCAGTATTTT
CDR3: CASSLMAGGTDTQYF
size: NA
J: TRBJ2-3
V: TRBV7-2
D: TRBD2

DNA: TGCGCCAGCAGCCAAGAGTCTGGCCGAGGGGCTGAAGCTTTCTTT
CDR3: CASSQESGRGAEAFF
size: NA
J: TRBJ1-1
V: TRBV4-3
D: NA

DNA: TGTGCCAGTAGTCCCCCGGGTTCTGGAAGAAACACCATATATTTT
CDR3: CASSPPGSGRNTIYF
size: few
J: TRBJ1-3
V: TRBV19
D: NA

DNA: TGTGCCAGCAGTTACTCGCGGGGGACAACCTATGGCTACACCTTC
CDR3: CASSYSRGTTYGYTF
size: NA
J: TRBJ1-2
V: TRBV6-2/TRBV6-3
D: NA

DNA: TGTGCCAGCAGTGGGACAGGAGAGACCCAGTACTTC
CDR3: CASSGTGETQYF
size: NA
J: TRBJ2-5
V: TRBV2
D: TRBD1

DNA: TGCGCCAGCAGCTTTTCAAACCGCGCCCAGGGAATAAGGGAGACCCAGTACTTC
CDR3: CASSFSNRAQGIRETQYF
size: NA
J: TRBJ2-5
V: TRBV5-1
D: NA

DNA: TGTGCCAGCAGCCAGGTCTCCTACTACAATGAGCAGTTCTTC
CDR3: CASSQVSYYNEQFF
size: NA
J: TRBJ2-1
V: TRBV4-2
D: NA

DNA: TGCGCCAGCAGCTTGGACAGCCTTAAAAGTTTGACTGAAGCTTTCTTT
CDR3: CASSLDSLKSLTEAFF
size: NA
J: TRBJ1-1
V: TRBV5-1
D: NA

DNA: TGTGCCAGCAGCTTAGGACTAGCGGCCGGGGAGCTGTTTTTT
CDR3: CASSLGLAAGELFF
size: once
J: TRBJ2-2
V: TRBV7-2
D: TRBD2

DNA: TGCGCCAGCAGCCACAGGGAAGCGAGCACTGAAGCTTTCTTT
CDR3: CASSHREASTEAFF
size: NA
J: TRBJ1-1
V: TRBV4-3
D: NA

DNA: TGTGCCAGCAGCATCCAGGGGACTAGCGGTAACACCGGGGAGCTGTTTTTT
CDR3: CASSIQGTSGNTGELFF
size: NA
J: TRBJ2-2
V: TRBV11-3
D: TRBD2

DNA: TGTGCCAGCAGCTTAGAGGAGAACACTGAAGCTTTCTTT
CDR3: CASSLEENTEAFF
size: few
J: TRBJ1-1
V: TRBV7-6
D: NA

DNA: TGTGCCAGCAGCTACACAGTAAGCTCCTACAATGAGCAGTTCTTC
CDR3: CASSYTVSSYNEQFF
size: NA
J: TRBJ2-1
V: TRBV7-2
D: NA

DNA: TGTGCCAGTACCCAATCCGACAGGGCTGTTAACTATGGCTACACCTTC
CDR3: CASTQSDRAVNYGYTF
size: NA
J: TRBJ1-2
V: TRBV19
D: TRBD1

DNA: TGTGCCAGCAGCTCGGGGATCGAACTAGCGGTCACAGATACGCAGTATTTT
CDR3: CASSSGIELAVTDTQYF
size: NA
J: TRBJ2-3
V: TRBV13
D: TRBD2

DNA: TGCAGCGCCGACAGTTCTAGCACAGATACGCAGTATTTT
CDR3: CSADSSSTDTQYF
size: NA
J: TRBJ2-3
V: TRBV29-1
D: NA

DNA: TGTGCCAGCAGCACAGCAGGGGGGGAAACGGGCGAGCAGTACTTC
CDR3: CASSTAGGETGEQYF
size: NA
J: TRBJ2-7
V: TRBV7-8
D: NA

DNA: TGTGCCAGCTCACCAATCGGGGATTCGTCTGGAAACACCATATATTTT
CDR3: CASSPIGDSSGNTIYF
size: NA
J: TRBJ1-3
V: TRBV18
D: NA

DNA: TGTGCCAGCAGTGATGGTCCAACAGGAGGGGAGACCCAGTACTTC
CDR3: CASSDGPTGGETQYF
size: once
J: TRBJ2-5
V: TRBV2
D: NA

DNA: TGTGCCAGCAGCTTACGGACAGGGGTCTTCTCCTATAATTCACCCCTCCACTTT
CDR3: CASSLRTGVFSYNSPLHF
size: NA
J: TRBJ1-6
V: TRBV7-2
D: TRBD1

DNA: TGTGCCAGTAGATTCGTGGGGAGGTTCGGGGATGGCTACACCTTC
CDR3: CASRFVGRFGDGYTF
size: many
J: TRBJ1-2
V: TRBV19
D: NA

DNA: TGTGCCAGCAGCCCGCGACAGGCGAGCTCTGGAAACACCATATATTTT
CDR3: CASSPRQASSGNTIYF
size: NA
J: TRBJ1-3
V: TRBV9
D: NA

DNA: TGTGCCAGTAGCCTGCAAACAGCTAACTATGGCTACACCTTC
CDR3: CASSLQTANYGYTF
size: NA
J: TRBJ1-2
V: TRBV19
D: NA

DNA: TGCGCCAGCAGCCTGTTATTGACTAGAGCGAACACCGGGGAGCTGTTTTTT
CDR3: CASSLLLTRANTGELFF
size: NA
J: TRBJ2-2
V: TRBV4-3
D: NA

DNA: TGTGCCAGCAGCCAAGCTGGTAGCGCAGCCTCCAATGAGCAGTTCTTC
CDR3: CASSQAGSAASNEQFF
size: NA
J: TRBJ2-1
V: TRBV3-1/TRBV3-2
D: NA

DNA: TGCGCCAGCAGCCAAGAGAGGGGGACTGAAGCTTTCTTT
CDR3: CASSQERGTEAFF
size: few
J: TRBJ1-1
V: TRBV4-3
D: NA

DNA: TGTGCCAGCTCACCACCGGTCACCTACACCGGGGAGCTGTTTTTT
CDR3: CASSPPVTYTGELFF
size: NA
J: TRBJ2-2
V: TRBV18
D: NA

DNA: TGTGCCAGCAGCCCCCTGGCGGGACAGGGTTTCGAGCAGTACTTC
CDR3: CASSPLAGQGFEQYF
size: NA
J: TRBJ2-7
V: TRBV7-2
D: TRBD1

DNA: TGTGCCAGTAGTCTCAGGAGACAGGGTGGCTACACCTTC
CDR3: CASSLRRQGGYTF
size: NA
J: TRBJ1-2
V: TRBV19
D: TRBD1

DNA: TGTGCCAGCAGCTTGGGGCCCGGGGTGAACACTGAAGCTTTCTTT
CDR3: CASSLGPGVNTEAFF
size: NA
J: TRBJ1-1
V: TRBV5-6
D: NA

DNA: TGTGCCAGCAGTTTGTTGGTTCCCCAGTACTTC
CDR3: CASSLLVPQYF
size: NA
J: TRBJ2-5
V: TRBV12-3/TRBV12-4
D: NA

DNA: TGCGCCAGCAGCCATCGGACAGATCAAGAGACCCAGTACTTC
CDR3: CASSHRTDQETQYF
size: NA
J: TRBJ2-5
V: TRBV5-1
D: NA

DNA: TGTGCCAGCTCACCTGTGGACGCCGAGAACGGCTACACCTTC
CDR3: CASSPVDAENGYTF
size: NA
J: TRBJ1-2
V: TRBV18
D: NA

DNA: TGTGCCAGCAGCTTTTATGCCCAAGGTGAAGCTTTCTTT
CDR3: CASSFYAQGEAFF
size: NA
J: TRBJ1-1
V: TRBV12-1
D: NA

DNA: TGTGCCAGCAGCCAAGATCTTCTAGCTGTAGATACGCAGTATTTT
CDR3: CASSQDLLAVDTQYF
size: NA
J: TRBJ2-3
V: TRBV3-1/TRBV3-2
D: NA

DNA: TGTGCCAGTAGAAAGGGAGCCTATGGCTACACCTTC
CDR3: CASRKGAYGYTF
size: NA
J: TRBJ1-2
V: TRBV19
D: NA

DNA: TGTGCCAGTAGTGCTCCCGGTTTCAGGGGCTATAACTATGGCTACACCTTC
CDR3: CASSAPGFRGYNYGYTF
size: NA
J: TRBJ1-2
V: TRBV19
D: NA

DNA: TGTGCCAGCCGGCGGGGCAACTATGGCTACACCTTC
CDR3: CASRRGNYGYTF
size: NA
J: TRBJ1-2
V: TRBV6-5
D: NA

DNA: TGTGCCAGCAGTCGGGACCGCGAGTCGCAGTACTTC
CDR3: CASSRDRESQYF
size: NA
J: TRBJ2-7
V: TRBV6-6
D: NA

DNA: TGTGCCAGTAGTAGGACAGGCAACTATGGCTACACCTTC
CDR3: CASSRTGNYGYTF
size: NA
J: TRBJ1-2
V: TRBV19
D: TRBD1

DNA: TGCGCCAGCAGCTCCGGGCCAGGGAGTAATTCACCCCTCCACTTT
CDR3: CASSSGPGSNSPLHF
size: NA
J: TRBJ1-6
V: TRBV5-1
D: NA

DNA: TGCGCCAGCAGCCAAGGGACAGGGGTAAGTCGCCATGAGCAGTTCTTC
CDR3: CASSQGTGVSRHEQFF
size: NA
J: TRBJ2-1
V: TRBV4-3
D: TRBD1

DNA: TGTGCCAGCAGTGAAGTAAGCGGGGGGCACTACGAGCAGTACTTC
CDR3: CASSEVSGGHYEQYF
size: few
J: TRBJ2-7
V: TRBV6-1
D: TRBD2

DNA: TGTGCCAGCAGCAAAGAGGGGCAAGGGACCCAGTACTTC
CDR3: CASSKEGQGTQYF
size: NA
J: TRBJ2-5
V: TRBV7-9
D: NA

DNA: TGTGCCAGCAGTTCGCGAATACGCACCCTTTCACCCCTCCACTTT
CDR3: CASSSRIRTLSPLHF
size: NA
J: TRBJ1-6
V: TRBV6-5
D: NA

DNA: TGCGCCAGCACCCCATTAGGGAGACTAGCGGGGGACGAGCAGTTCTTC
CDR3: CASTPLGRLAGDEQFF
size: NA
J: TRBJ2-1
V: TRBV5-1
D: TRBD2

DNA: TGTGCCAGCAGTGAAGACCAGGGTCGCCCCTACGAGCAGTACTTC
CDR3: CASSEDQGRPYEQYF
size: NA
J: TRBJ2-7
V: TRBV6-1
D: NA

DNA: TGTGCCAGCAGCCAAGCCGGGCCTCCCTACTATGGCTACACCTTC
CDR3: CASSQAGPPYYGYTF
size: NA
J: TRBJ1-2
V: TRBV14
D: NA

DNA: TGTGCCAGCGGTTTAGCGGGGGGGCCGGTCAATGAGCAGTTCTTC
CDR3: CASGLAGGPVNEQFF
size: once
J: TRBJ2-1
V: TRBV27
D: TRBD2

DNA: TGCGCCAGCAGCCAAGGGGGCAGGGGGAGGAGAAACTATGGCTACACCTTC
CDR3: CASSQGGRGRRNYGYTF
size: many
J: TRBJ1-2
V: TRBV4-1
D: TRBD1

DNA: TGTGCCAGCAGCTTCAGGTTAGATACGCAGTATTTT
CDR3: CASSFRLDTQYF
size: once
J: TRBJ2-3
V: TRBV7-9
D: NA

DNA: TGTGCCAGTAGTAAGGACAGGGGGACTGATGAGCAGTTCTTC
CDR3: CASSKDRGTDEQFF
size: NA
J: TRBJ2-1
V: TRBV19
D: TRBD1